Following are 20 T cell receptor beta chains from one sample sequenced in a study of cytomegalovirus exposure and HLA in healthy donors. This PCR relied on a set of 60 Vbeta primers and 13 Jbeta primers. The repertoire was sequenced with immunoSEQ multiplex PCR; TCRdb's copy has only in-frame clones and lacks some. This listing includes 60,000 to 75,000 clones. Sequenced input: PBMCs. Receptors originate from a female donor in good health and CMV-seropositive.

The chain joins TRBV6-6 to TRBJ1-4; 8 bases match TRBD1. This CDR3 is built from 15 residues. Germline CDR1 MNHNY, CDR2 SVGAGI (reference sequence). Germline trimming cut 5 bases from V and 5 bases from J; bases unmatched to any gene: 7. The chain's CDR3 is CASSTRTGMNEKLFF. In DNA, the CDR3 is TGTGCCAGCAGTACGCGGACAGGGATGAATGAAAAACTGTTTTTT.

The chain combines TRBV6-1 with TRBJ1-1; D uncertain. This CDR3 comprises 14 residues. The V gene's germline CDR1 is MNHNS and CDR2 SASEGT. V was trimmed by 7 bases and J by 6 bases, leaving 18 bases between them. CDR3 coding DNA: TGTGCCAGCAAAATATCAGGTAGTCTTTCTGAAGCTTTCTTT. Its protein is CASKISGSLSEAFF.

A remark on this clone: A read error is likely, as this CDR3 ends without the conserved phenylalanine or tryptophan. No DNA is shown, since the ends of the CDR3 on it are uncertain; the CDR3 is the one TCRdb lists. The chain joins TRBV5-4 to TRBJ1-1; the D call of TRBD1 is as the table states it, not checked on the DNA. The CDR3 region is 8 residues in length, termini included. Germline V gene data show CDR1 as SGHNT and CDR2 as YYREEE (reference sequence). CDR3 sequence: CASSFNRV.

CDR3 loop: CASSLQSQGANGELFF. In DNA, the CDR3 is TGTGCCAGCAGTTTACAGAGTCAGGGGGCGAACGGGGAGCTGTTTTTT. The chain is built from TRBV27 and TRBJ2-2; TRBD1 matches at 8 bases. The germline CDR1 and CDR2 sequences are MNHEY and SMNVEV (reference sequence). The CDR3 totals 16 residues. The J segment lost 7 bases and the V segment lost 2 bases, leaving 9 bases of the junction unmatched.

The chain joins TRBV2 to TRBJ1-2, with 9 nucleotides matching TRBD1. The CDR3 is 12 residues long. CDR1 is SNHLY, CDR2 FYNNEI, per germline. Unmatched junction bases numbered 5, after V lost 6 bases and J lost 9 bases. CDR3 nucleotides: TGTGCCAGCAGCTGGGACAGGGAAAGCTACACCTTC. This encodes CASSWDRESYTF.

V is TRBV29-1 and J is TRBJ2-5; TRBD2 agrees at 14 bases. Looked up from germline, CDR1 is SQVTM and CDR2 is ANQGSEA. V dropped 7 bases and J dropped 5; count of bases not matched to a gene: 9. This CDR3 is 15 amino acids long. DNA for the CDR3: TGCAGCGCCGGACTAGCGGGAGGCCCTAGGGAGACCCAGTACTTC. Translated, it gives CSAGLAGGPRETQYF.

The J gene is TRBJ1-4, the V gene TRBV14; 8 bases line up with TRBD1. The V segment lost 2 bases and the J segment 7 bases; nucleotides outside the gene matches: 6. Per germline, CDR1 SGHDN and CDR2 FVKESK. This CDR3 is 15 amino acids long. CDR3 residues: CASSQRTGSTEKLFF. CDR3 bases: TGTGCCAGCAGCCAACGGACAGGGTCGACTGAAAAACTGTTTTTT.

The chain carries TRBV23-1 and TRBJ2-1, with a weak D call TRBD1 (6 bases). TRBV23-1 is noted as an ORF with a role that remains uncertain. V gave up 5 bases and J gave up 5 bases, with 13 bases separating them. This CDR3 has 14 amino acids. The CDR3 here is CASSSGEADNEQFF. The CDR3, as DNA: TGCGCCAGCAGTTCAGGGGAAGCCGACAATGAGCAGTTCTTC.

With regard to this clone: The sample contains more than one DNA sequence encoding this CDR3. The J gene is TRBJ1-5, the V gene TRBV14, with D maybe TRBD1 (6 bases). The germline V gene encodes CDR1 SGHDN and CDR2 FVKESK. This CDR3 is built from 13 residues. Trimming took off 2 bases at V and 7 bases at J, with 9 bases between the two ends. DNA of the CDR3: TGTGCCAGCAGCCAATCCAGGGGACAGCCCCAGCATTTT. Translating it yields CASSQSRGQPQHF.

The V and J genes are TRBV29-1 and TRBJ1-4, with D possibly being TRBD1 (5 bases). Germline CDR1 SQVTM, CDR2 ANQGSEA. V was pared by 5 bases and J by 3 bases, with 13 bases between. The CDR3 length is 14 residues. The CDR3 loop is CSVRRGDSNEKLFF. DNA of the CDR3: TGCAGCGTTCGGCGGGGGGATTCTAATGAAAAACTGTTTTTT.

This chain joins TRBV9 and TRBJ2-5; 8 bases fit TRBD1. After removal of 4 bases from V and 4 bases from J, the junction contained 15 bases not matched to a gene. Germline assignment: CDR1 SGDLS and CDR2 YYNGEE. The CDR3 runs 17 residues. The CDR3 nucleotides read TGTGCCAGCAGCTCTAGCCCGACTTGGACAGGGAGAGAGACCCAGTACTTC. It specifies CASSSSPTWTGRETQYF.

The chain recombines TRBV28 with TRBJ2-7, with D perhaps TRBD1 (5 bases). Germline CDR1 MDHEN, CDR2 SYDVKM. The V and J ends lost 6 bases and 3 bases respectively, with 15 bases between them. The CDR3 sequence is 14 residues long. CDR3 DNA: TGTGCCAGCAGACTCGACAGCTTAAACTACGAGCAGTACTTC. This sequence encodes CASRLDSLNYEQYF.

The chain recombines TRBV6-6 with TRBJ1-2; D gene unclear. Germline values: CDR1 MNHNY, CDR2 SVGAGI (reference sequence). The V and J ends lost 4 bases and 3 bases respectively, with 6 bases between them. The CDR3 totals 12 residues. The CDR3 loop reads CASSLADYGYTF. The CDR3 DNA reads TGTGCCAGCAGTTTGGCGGACTATGGCTACACCTTC.

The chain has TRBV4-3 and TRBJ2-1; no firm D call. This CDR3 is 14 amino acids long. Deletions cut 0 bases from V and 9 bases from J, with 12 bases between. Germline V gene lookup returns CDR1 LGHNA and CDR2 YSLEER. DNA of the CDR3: TGCGCCAGCAGCCAAGAAGCCCGGCCGGGTGAGCAGTTCTTC. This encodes CASSQEARPGEQFF.

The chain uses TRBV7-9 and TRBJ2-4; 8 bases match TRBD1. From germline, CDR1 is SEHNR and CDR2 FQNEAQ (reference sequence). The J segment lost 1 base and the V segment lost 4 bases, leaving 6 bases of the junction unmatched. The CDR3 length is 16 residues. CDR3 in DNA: TGTGCCAGCAGCTCCCCAAGGACAGGGGCCAAAAACATTCAGTACTTC. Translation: CASSSPRTGAKNIQYF.

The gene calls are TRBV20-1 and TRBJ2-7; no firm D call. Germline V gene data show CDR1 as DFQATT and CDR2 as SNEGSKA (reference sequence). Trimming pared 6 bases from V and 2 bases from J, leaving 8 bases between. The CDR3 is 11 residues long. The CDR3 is CSAKRAYEQYF. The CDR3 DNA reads TGCAGTGCGAAGCGTGCCTACGAGCAGTACTTC.

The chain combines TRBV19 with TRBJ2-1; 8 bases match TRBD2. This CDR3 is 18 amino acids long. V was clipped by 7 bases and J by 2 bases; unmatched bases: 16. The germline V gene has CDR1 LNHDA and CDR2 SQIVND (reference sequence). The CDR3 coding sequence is TGTGCCAGTACGGATGGGTTTATAGCGGGGAGGGCCTACAATGAGCAGTTCTTC. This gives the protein CASTDGFIAGRAYNEQFF.

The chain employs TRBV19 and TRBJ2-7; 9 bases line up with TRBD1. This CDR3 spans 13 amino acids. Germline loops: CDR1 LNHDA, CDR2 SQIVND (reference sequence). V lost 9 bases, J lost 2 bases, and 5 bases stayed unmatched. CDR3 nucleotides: TGTGCCAGCCGGGACAGGGCCACCTACGAGCAGTACTTC. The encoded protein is CASRDRATYEQYF.

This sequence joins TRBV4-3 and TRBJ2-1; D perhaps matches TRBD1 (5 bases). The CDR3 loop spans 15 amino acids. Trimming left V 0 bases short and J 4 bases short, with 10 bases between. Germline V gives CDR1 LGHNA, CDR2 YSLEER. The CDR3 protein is CASSQEVQGYNEQFF. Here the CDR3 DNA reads TGCGCCAGCAGCCAAGAGGTTCAGGGTTACAATGAGCAGTTCTTC.

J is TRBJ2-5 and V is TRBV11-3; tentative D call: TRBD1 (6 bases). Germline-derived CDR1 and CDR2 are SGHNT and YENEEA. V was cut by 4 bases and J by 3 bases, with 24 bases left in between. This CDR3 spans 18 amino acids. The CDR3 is CASSSLGLKGTQKETQYF. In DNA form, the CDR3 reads TGTGCCAGCAGCTCGCTAGGCCTCAAGGGGACACAGAAAGAGACCCAGTACTTC. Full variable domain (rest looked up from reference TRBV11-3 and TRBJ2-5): EAGVVQSPRYKIIEKKQPVAFWCNPISGHNTLYWYLQNLGQGPELLIRYENEEAVDDSQLPKDRFSAERLKGVDSTLKIQPAELGDSAVYLCASSSLGLKGTQKETQYFGPGTRLLVL.